These T cell receptor beta chains were read from a single sample in a study of cytomegalovirus exposure and HLA in healthy donors. Using immunoSEQ multiplex PCR, the repertoire was profiled, and TCRdb retains in-frame clones only, with some absent. The sample carries tens of thousands of clones, less than 80% recorded once. Material: PBMCs. These TCRs come from a man between 60 and 75 years old in good health and CMV-seropositive. Both conserved end residues are part of each CDR3. Fields, in order: J gene, clone size, D gene, V gene, CDR3 protein, CDR3 DNA. The D gene is left open where the match is weak. Expanded clones are given a class, and other clones once, few, many or no size at all.

>TRBJ2-1|.|.|TRBV7-9
CASSPRVGGTGSPEQFF
TGTGCCAGCAGCCCGAGGGTGGGGGGGACAGGATCACCAGAGCAGTTCTTC
>TRBJ1-6|.|TRBD1|TRBV5-6
CASSRVDRDNSPLHF
TGTGCCAGCAGCAGGGTGGACAGGGATAATTCACCCCTCCACTTT
>TRBJ2-5|.|TRBD2|TRBV4-1
CASSQVLSGSGGETQYF
TGCGCCAGCAGCCAAGTGCTGAGCGGGTCGGGGGGGGAGACCCAGTACTTC
>TRBJ2-1|.|.|TRBV7-6
CASSLELRRERFF
TGTGCCAGCAGCTTAGAACTCAGGAGGGAGCGGTTCTTC
>TRBJ1-1|.|.|TRBV2
CASNRGLNTEAFF
TGTGCCAGCAATCGGGGTTTGAACACTGAAGCTTTCTTT
>TRBJ2-1|once|TRBD2|TRBV11-3
CASSLNGLAGTDEQFF
TGTGCCAGCAGCTTAAATGGACTAGCGGGAACTGATGAGCAGTTCTTC
>TRBJ2-7|.|.|TRBV18
CASSPSGTEQYF
TGTGCCAGCTCACCGTCGGGGACAGAGCAGTACTTC
>TRBJ1-4|.|TRBD1|TRBV27
CASSFGTGSEKLFF
TGTGCCAGCAGTTTTGGGACAGGGAGTGAAAAACTGTTTTTT
>TRBJ1-2|.|TRBD1|TRBV5-6
CASRTGTGAYGYTF
TGTGCCAGCAGAACCGGGACAGGGGCCTATGGCTACACCTTC
>TRBJ1-5|.|TRBD1|TRBV4-1
CASSQDGTGWRGAQHF
TGCGCCAGCAGCCAAGATGGGACAGGGTGGAGAGGGGCCCAGCATTTT
>TRBJ2-7|.|.|TRBV11-3
CASSTGSAYEQYF
TGTGCCAGCAGCACCGGGAGCGCCTACGAGCAGTACTTC
>TRBJ2-7|once|.|TRBV7-7
CASSDQAGNEQYF
TGTGCTAGCAGCGATCAAGCCGGGAACGAGCAGTACTTC
>TRBJ2-7|.|TRBD1|TRBV4-1
CASSQGPGQGSEQYF
TGCGCCAGCAGCCAAGGGCCGGGACAGGGGAGCGAGCAGTACTTC
>TRBJ2-2|.|TRBD1|TRBV5-5
CASSLRDRVTGELFF
TGTGCCAGCAGCTTGAGGGACAGGGTAACCGGGGAGCTGTTTTTT
>TRBJ2-7|.|.|TRBV7-6
CASSFGETYEQYF
TGTGCCAGCAGCTTTGGAGAGACCTACGAGCAGTACTTC
>TRBJ2-3|.|TRBD2|TRBV9
CASSVATSGRRTDMQYF
TGTGCCAGCAGCGTAGCTACTAGCGGGAGGAGGACAGATATGCAGTATTTT
>TRBJ2-5|.|TRBD2|TRBV11-1
CASSPGTSGRPTLETQYF
TGTGCCAGCAGCCCCGGGACTAGCGGGAGGCCCACGTTGGAGACCCAGTACTTC
>TRBJ2-3|few|TRBD2|TRBV5-1
CASSLGGTSGTDTQYF
TGCGCCAGCAGCTTGGGTGGGACTAGCGGCACAGATACGCAGTATTTT
>TRBJ1-4|few|TRBD1|TRBV4-1
CASSQDTGTGPREKLFF
TGCGCCAGCAGCCAAGATACGGGGACAGGGCCACGAGAAAAACTGTTTTTT
>TRBJ2-2|few|.|TRBV29-1
CSVLPRTIQDGELFF
TGCAGCGTCCTCCCGCGGACAATTCAGGACGGGGAGCTGTTTTTT
>TRBJ1-1|.|TRBD1|TRBV6-1
CASSEQGVWIEAFF
TGTGCCAGCAGTGAGCAGGGGGTTTGGATTGAAGCTTTCTTT
>TRBJ2-5|.|.|TRBV2
CASSETEETQYF
TGTGCCAGCAGTGAGACTGAAGAGACCCAGTACTTC
>TRBJ1-4|.|.|TRBV7-8
CASSQLPGRGDEKLFF
TGTGCCAGCAGCCAGTTACCGGGACGCGGGGATGAAAAACTGTTTTTT
>TRBJ2-7|medium-sized|.|TRBV6-4
CASINRVYEQYF
TGTGCCAGCATAAACAGGGTGTACGAGCAGTACTTC
>TRBJ2-2|.|TRBD1|TRBV5-1
CASSLRDRGTGELFF
TGCGCCAGCAGCCTCCGGGACAGGGGCACCGGGGAGCTGTTTTTT
>TRBJ2-2|.|.|TRBV29-1
CSVSLGARTGELFF
TGCAGCGTATCGCTGGGGGCGCGGACCGGGGAGCTGTTTTTT
>TRBJ2-1|.|TRBD2|TRBV6-5
CASNPSGGLNEQFF
TGTGCCAGCAACCCTAGCGGGGGCTTAAATGAGCAGTTCTTC
>TRBJ1-4|.|TRBD1|TRBV2
CASSDAGTVANEKLFF
TGTGCCAGCAGTGATGCGGGGACAGTGGCTAATGAAAAACTGTTTTTT
>TRBJ2-2|few|TRBD1|TRBV7-9
CASSPGTGMTGELFF
TGTGCCAGCAGCCCTGGGACAGGGATGACCGGGGAGCTGTTTTTT
>TRBJ1-3|.|.|TRBV7-2
CASSPQIGNTIYF
TGTGCCAGCAGCCCCCAAATTGGAAACACCATATATTTT
>TRBJ1-1|once|TRBD1|TRBV18
CASSLGTAMEAFF
TGTGCCAGCTCCCTTGGGACAGCTATGGAAGCTTTCTTT
>TRBJ1-2|.|.|TRBV18
CASSRLSEANYGYTF
TGTGCCAGCTCGAGGCTAAGTGAGGCTAACTATGGCTACACCTTC
>TRBJ2-2|.|.|TRBV6-5
CASSYGLNTGELFF
TGTGCCAGCAGTTACGGCTTGAACACCGGGGAGCTGTTTTTT
>TRBJ2-1|.|.|TRBV5-8
CASSLHQAGYNEQFF
TGTGCCAGCAGCTTGCACCAGGCAGGGTACAATGAGCAGTTCTTC
>TRBJ1-5|.|.|TRBV27
CASSLSPGPGGNQPQHF
TGTGCCAGCAGTTTATCCCCAGGGCCGGGAGGCAATCAGCCCCAGCATTTT
>TRBJ2-3|once|TRBD2|TRBV9
CASSVTPLAGVEDTQYF
TGTGCCAGCAGCGTAACCCCACTAGCGGGAGTGGAGGATACGCAGTATTTT
>TRBJ2-3|once|TRBD1|TRBV11-3
CASSLLGGDRETQYF
TGTGCCAGCAGCTTACTGGGGGGGGACAGGGAGACGCAGTATTTT
>TRBJ2-7|once|TRBD1|TRBV7-9
CSSSSGTGVGEQYF
TGTTCCAGCAGCTCCGGGACAGGGGTGGGCGAGCAGTACTTC
>TRBJ2-2|.|.|TRBV7-9
CASSLSQNTGELFF
TGTGCCAGCAGCTTAAGCCAGAACACCGGGGAGCTGTTTTTT
>TRBJ1-4|.|.|TRBV2
CASSETAATNEKLFF
TGTGCCAGCAGTGAAACAGCTGCAACTAATGAAAAACTGTTTTTT
>TRBJ2-7|.|.|TRBV6-5
CASSYSPAKTHEQYF
TGTGCCAGCAGTTACTCCCCGGCAAAGACTCACGAGCAGTACTTC
>TRBJ1-5|.|TRBD1|TRBV6-1
CASSAAGGQGQPQHF
TGTGCCAGCAGTGCTGCAGGGGGTCAAGGGCAGCCCCAGCATTTT
>TRBJ2-5|.|.|TRBV5-1
CASSLADSSETQYF
TGCGCCAGCAGCTTGGCCGACAGCTCCGAGACCCAGTACTTC
>TRBJ1-4|.|TRBD1|TRBV4-1
CASSPSGQGDEKLFF
TGCGCCAGCAGCCCCTCAGGACAGGGTGATGAAAAACTGTTTTTT
>TRBJ2-1|.|.|TRBV4-2
CASSLLGVDEQFF
TGTGCCAGCAGCCTCCTAGGGGTCGATGAGCAGTTCTTC
>TRBJ1-5|.|TRBD1|TRBV6-1
CASSDRTGGPTSNQPQHF
TGTGCCAGCAGTGATAGGACAGGGGGTCCGACCAGCAATCAGCCCCAGCATTTT
>TRBJ2-5|.|.|TRBV21-1
CASPGQLQETQYF
TGTGCCAGTCCGGGACAACTCCAAGAGACCCAGTACTTC
>TRBJ1-2|.|.|TRBV5-5
CASSLGGQHYGYTF
TGTGCCAGCAGCTTGGGCGGACAGCACTATGGCTACACCTTC
>TRBJ2-1|.|.|TRBV4-1
CASSYGRLPDNEQFF
TGCGCCAGCAGCTACGGTAGACTCCCTGACAATGAGCAGTTCTTC
>TRBJ2-5|.|TRBD2|TRBV5-4
CASSRSSGRSGGETQYF
TGTGCCAGCAGCAGATCTAGCGGGAGGTCGGGGGGGGAGACCCAGTACTTC
>TRBJ2-7|.|.|TRBV11-2
CASSFSDRAYEQYF
TGTGCCAGCAGCTTCTCCGACAGAGCCTACGAGCAGTACTTC
>TRBJ2-5|.|.|TRBV11-3
CASSLGRSQETQYF
TGTGCCAGCAGCTTAGGTCGCAGCCAAGAGACCCAGTACTTC
>TRBJ2-5|.|.|TRBV7-9
CASSRGGPETQYF
TGTGCCAGCAGCAGGGGTGGCCCAGAGACCCAGTACTTC
>TRBJ1-4|.|.|TRBV10-2
CASSDPRTGTRNEKLFF
TGCGCCAGCAGTGATCCGCGCACAGGAACCCGAAATGAAAAACTGTTTTTT
>TRBJ1-1|few|.|TRBV28
CASSSSSNTEAFF
TGTGCCAGCAGTTCCTCTTCGAACACTGAAGCTTTCTTT